This T cell receptor (beta chain) was documented in a study of PD-1 blockade in mismatch repair-deficient tumors. Study summary: Patients had 12 mismatch repair-deficient cancer types, all previously treated and progressing. Study conclusions and caveats: Rapid post-treatment expansion, then contraction, generally preceding radiologic response, marked tumor-resident clones.

Sequencing was performed with immunoSEQ multiplex PCR; in TCRdb, only in-frame clones are kept and a portion is missing. Of roughly 70,000 clones listed, 70% to 80% are singletons. Regarding this clone: As yet, its antigen is unknown.

Mismatch repair deficiency was confirmed in all patients, by PCR or immunohistochemistry. The TCR-sequenced patients were a few responders to pembrolizumab. This CDR3 is built from 15 residues. Trimming pared 6 bases from V and 6 bases from J, leaving 21 bases between. Germline lookup yields CDR1 MNHNY and CDR2 SVGAGI (reference sequence). The specimen comprised peripheral blood, sampled 2 weeks after starting pembrolizumab. The sequence derives from an adult with mismatch repair-deficient cancer. The rearrangement uses TRBV6-6 and TRBJ2-7; D is perhaps TRBD1 (6 bases). CDR3 residues: CASRGRDAKGGEQYF. The CDR3 coding sequence is TGTGCCAGCAGGGGCCGGGACGCCAAAGGGGGCGAGCAGTACTTC.